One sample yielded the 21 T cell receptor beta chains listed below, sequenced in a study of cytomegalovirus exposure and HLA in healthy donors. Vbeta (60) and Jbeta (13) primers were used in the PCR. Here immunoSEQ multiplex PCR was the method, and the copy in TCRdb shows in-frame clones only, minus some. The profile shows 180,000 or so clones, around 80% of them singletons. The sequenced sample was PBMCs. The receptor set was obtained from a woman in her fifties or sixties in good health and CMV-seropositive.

The CDR3 loop reads CASGSGGHTGELFF. The DNA for the CDR3 is TGTGCCAGCGGCAGCGGGGGGCACACCGGGGAGCTGTTTTTT. This chain uses TRBV5-4 with TRBJ2-2, with 9 positions matching TRBD2. CDR3 length: 14 residues. V lost 7 bases and J lost 3; bases outside the gene matches: 4. Germline assignment: CDR1 SGHNT and CDR2 YYREEE (reference sequence).

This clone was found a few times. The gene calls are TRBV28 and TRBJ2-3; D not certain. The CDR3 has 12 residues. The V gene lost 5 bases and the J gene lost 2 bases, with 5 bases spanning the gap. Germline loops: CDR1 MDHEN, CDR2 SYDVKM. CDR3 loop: CASSTYTDTQYF. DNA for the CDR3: TGTGCCAGCAGTACATACACAGATACGCAGTATTTT. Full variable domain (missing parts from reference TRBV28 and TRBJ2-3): DVKVTQSSRYLVKRTGEKVFLECVQDMDHENMFWYRQDPGLGLRLIYFSYDVKMKEKGDIPEGYSVSREKKERFSLILESASTNQTSMYLCASSTYTDTQYFGPGTRLTVL.

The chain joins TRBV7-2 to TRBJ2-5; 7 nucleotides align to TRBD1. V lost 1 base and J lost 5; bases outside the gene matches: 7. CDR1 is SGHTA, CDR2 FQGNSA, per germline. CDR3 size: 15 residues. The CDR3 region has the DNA TGTGCCAGCAGCTTAGAAGGGGGCGTCGGGGAGACCCAGTACTTC. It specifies CASSLEGGVGETQYF.

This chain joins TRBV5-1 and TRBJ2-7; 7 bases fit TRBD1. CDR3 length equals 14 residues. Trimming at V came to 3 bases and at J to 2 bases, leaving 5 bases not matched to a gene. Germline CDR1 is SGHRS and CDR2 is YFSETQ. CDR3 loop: CASSSDRRPYEQYF. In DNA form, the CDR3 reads TGCGCCAGCAGCTCGGACAGGCGGCCCTACGAGCAGTACTTC.

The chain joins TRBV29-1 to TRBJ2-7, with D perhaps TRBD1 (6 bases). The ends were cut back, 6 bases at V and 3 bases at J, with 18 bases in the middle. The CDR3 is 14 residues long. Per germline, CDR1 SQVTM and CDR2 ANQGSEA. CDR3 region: CSVTGQGLGYEQYF. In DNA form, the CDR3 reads TGCAGCGTAACAGGGCAGGGGCTCGGCTACGAGCAGTACTTC.

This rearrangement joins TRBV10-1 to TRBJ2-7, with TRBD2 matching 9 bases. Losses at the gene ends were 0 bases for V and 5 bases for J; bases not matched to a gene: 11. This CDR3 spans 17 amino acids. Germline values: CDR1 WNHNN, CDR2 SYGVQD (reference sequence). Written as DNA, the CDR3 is TGCGCCAGCAGTGAGTCGTTCACTAGCGGGTGCCCACACGAGCAGTACTTC. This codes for CASSESFTSGCPHEQYF.

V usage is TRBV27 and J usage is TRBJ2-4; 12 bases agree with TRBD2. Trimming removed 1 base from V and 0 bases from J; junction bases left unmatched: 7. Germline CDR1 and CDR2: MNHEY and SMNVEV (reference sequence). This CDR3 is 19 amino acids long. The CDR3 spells CASSLFGLAGSLAKNIQYF. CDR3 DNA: TGTGCCAGCAGTTTATTTGGACTAGCGGGATCACTAGCCAAAAACATTCAGTACTTC.

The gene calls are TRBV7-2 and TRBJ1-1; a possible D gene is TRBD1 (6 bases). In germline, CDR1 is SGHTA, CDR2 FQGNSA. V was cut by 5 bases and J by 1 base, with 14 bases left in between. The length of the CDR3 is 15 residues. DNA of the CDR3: TGTGCCAGCAGCCCGGGGGAGGGACAGAACACTGAAGCTTTCTTT. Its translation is CASSPGEGQNTEAFF.

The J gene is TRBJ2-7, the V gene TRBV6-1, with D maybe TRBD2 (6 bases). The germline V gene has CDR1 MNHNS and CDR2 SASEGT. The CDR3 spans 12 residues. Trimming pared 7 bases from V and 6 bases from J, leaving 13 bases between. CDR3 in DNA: TGTGCCAGCACCGAGGGAGCGGGCGAGCAGTACTTC. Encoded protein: CASTEGAGEQYF.

CDR3 sequence (DNA): TGTGCCAGCAGCTTAGACTATCAGCCCCAGCATTTT. Translating gives CASSLDYQPQHF. The chain couples TRBV7-2 to TRBJ1-5; D is ambiguous. The CDR3 is 12 residues long. V lost 1 base and J 5 bases, leaving 3 bases between the germline ends. Germline CDR1 reads SGHTA; CDR2 reads FQGNSA.

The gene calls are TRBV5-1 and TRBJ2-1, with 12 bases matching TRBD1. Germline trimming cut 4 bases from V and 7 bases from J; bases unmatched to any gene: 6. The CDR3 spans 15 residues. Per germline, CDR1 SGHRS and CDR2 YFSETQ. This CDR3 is CASSQGQGAYNEQFF. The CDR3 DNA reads TGCGCCAGCAGCCAGGGACAGGGGGCGTATAATGAGCAGTTCTTC. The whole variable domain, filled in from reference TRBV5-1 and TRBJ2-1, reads KAGVTQTPRYLIKTRGQQVTLSCSPISGHRSVSWYQQTPGQGLQFLFEYFSETQRNKGNFPGRFSGRQFSNSRSEMNVSTLELGDSALYLCASSQGQGAYNEQFFGPGTRLTVL.

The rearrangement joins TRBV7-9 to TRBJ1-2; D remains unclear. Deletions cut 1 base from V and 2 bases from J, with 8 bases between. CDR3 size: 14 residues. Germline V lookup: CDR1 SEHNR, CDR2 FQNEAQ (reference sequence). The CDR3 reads CASSLEKLNYGYTF. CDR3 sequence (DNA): TGTGCCAGCAGCTTAGAGAAACTAAACTATGGCTACACCTTC.

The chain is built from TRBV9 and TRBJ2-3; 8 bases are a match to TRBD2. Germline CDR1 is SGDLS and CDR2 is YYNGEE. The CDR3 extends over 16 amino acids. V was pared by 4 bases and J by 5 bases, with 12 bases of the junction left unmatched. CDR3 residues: CASSTQAGDPQDTQYF. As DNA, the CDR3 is TGTGCCAGCAGCACCCAAGCGGGAGACCCCCAAGATACGCAGTATTTT.

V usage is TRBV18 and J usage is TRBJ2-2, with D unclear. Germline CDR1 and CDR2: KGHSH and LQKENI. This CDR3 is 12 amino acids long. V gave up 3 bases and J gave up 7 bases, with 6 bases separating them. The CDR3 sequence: CASSPLGGELFF. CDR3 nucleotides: TGTGCCAGCTCACCCCTCGGCGGGGAGCTGTTTTTT.

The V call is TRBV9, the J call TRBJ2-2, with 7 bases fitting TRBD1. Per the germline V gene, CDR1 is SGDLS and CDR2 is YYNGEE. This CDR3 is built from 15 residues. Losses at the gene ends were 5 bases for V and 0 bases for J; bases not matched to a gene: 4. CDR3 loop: CASSARGTNTGELFF. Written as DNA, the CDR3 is TGTGCCAGCAGTGCCAGGGGGACGAACACCGGGGAGCTGTTTTTT.

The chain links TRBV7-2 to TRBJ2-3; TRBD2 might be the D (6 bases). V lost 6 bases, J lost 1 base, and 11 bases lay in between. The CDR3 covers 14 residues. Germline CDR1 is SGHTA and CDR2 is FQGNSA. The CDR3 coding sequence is TGTGCCAGCAGGACTAGTTTGGGCACAGATACGCAGTATTTT. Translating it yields CASRTSLGTDTQYF.

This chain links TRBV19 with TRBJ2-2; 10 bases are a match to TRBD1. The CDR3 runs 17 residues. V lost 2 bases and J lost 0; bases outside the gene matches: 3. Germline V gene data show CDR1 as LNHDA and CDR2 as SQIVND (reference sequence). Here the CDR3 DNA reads TGTGCCAGTAGTATAAGGGACAGGGGCGCGAACACCGGGGAGCTGTTTTTT. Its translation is CASSIRDRGANTGELFF.

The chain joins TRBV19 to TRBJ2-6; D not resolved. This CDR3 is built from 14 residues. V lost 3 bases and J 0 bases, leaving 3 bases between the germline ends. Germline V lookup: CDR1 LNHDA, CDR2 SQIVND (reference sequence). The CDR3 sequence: CASSISSGANVLTF. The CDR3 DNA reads TGTGCCAGTAGTATCAGCTCTGGGGCCAACGTCCTGACTTTC.

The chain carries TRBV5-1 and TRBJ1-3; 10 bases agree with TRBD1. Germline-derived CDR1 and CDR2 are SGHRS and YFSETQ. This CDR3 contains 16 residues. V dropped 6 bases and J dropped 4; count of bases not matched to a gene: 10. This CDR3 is CASTWGTGAIGNTIYF. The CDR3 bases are TGCGCCAGCACCTGGGGGACAGGGGCCATCGGAAACACCATATATTTT.

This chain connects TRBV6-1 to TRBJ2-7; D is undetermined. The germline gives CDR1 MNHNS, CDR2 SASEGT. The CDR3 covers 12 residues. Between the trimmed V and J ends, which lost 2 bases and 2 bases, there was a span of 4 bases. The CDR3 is CASSETAYEQYF. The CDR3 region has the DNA TGTGCCAGCAGTGAAACGGCCTACGAGCAGTACTTC.

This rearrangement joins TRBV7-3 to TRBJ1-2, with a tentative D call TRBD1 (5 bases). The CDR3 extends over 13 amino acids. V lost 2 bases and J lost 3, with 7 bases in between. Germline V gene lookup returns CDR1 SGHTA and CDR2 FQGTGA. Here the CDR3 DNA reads TGTGCCAGCAGCTTAGGGGGGGACTATGGCTACACCTTC. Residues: CASSLGGDYGYTF. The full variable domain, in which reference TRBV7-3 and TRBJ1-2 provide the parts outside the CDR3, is GAGVSQTPSNKVTEKGKYVELRCDPISGHTALYWYRQSLGQGPEFLIYFQGTGAADDSGLPNDRFFAVRPEGSVSTLKIQRTERGDSAVYLCASSLGGDYGYTFGSGTRLTVV.